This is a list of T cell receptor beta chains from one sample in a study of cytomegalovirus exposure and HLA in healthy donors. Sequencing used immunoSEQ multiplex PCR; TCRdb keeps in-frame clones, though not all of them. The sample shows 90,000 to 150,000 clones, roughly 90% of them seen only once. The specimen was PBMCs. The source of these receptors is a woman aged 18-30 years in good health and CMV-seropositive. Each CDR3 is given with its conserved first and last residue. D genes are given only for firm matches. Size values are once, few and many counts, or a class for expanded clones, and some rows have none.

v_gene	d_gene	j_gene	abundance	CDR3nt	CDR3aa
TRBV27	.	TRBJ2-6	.	TGTGCCAGCAGTTCTACGATAGTTGGGGCCAACGTCCTGACTTTC	CASSSTIVGANVLTF
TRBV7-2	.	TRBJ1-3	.	TGTGCCAGCAGCTTAGACAGGAGCTCTGGAAACACCATATATTTT	CASSLDRSSGNTIYF
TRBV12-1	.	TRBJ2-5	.	TGTGCCAGCTCGTTTTATCGGGACAGGGACCTCCAAGAGACCCAGTACTTC	CASSFYRDRDLQETQYF
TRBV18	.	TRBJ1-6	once	TGTGCCAGCTCACCAAACCTATTTGATAATTCACCCCTCCACTTT	CASSPNLFDNSPLHF
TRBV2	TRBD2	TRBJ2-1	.	TGTGCCAGCAGGCCTGGACTAGCGGGGGGGAAGAATGAGCAGTTCTTC	CASRPGLAGGKNEQFF
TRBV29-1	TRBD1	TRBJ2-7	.	TGCAGCGTTGGGCAGGGGGCCCTCTACGAGCAGTACTTC	CSVGQGALYEQYF
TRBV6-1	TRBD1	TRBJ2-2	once	TGTGCCAGCAGAGGGACAGGGGGCACCGGGGAGCTGTTTTTT	CASRGTGGTGELFF
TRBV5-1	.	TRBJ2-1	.	TGCGCCAGCAGCTTTTTCCCCGTCGGTAACTCCTACAATGAGCAGTTCTTC	CASSFFPVGNSYNEQFF
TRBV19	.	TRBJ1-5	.	TGTGCCAGTAGTAATCTCTATAGCAATCAGCCCCAGCATTTT	CASSNLYSNQPQHF
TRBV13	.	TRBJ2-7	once	TGTGCCAGCAGCTTAGGAGTCGAGCACGAGCAGTACTTC	CASSLGVEHEQYF
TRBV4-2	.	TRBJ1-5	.	TGTGCCAGCAGCCAACGCATGGGGGGGTCGAGCAATCAGCCCCAGCATTTT	CASSQRMGGSSNQPQHF
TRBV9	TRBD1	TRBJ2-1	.	TGTGCCAGCAGCACGACAGGGGGCGGGAATGAGCAGTTCTTC	CASSTTGGGNEQFF
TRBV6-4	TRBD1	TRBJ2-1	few	TGTGCCAGCAGTGCCGGGACAGGGCCCTACAATGAGCAGTTCTTC	CASSAGTGPYNEQFF
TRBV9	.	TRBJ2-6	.	TGTGCCAGCAGCTCCAGACAGTTTTACTCTGGGGCCAACGTCCTGACTTTC	CASSSRQFYSGANVLTF
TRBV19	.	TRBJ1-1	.	TGTGCCAGTAGTCCCGGGTCCGCGGGTACTGAAGCTTTCTTT	CASSPGSAGTEAFF
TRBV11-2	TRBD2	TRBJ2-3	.	TGTGCCAGCAGCCCGGGACTAGCGGGAGGGTCGGCAGATACGCAGTATTTT	CASSPGLAGGSADTQYF
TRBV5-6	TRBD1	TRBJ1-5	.	TGTGCCAGCAGCTCCGTAACAGGGGCTCAGCCCCAGCATTTT	CASSSVTGAQPQHF
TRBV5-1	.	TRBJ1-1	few	TGCGCCAGCAGTCCCATGGGGGCAGTGGGCACTGAAGCTTTCTTT	CASSPMGAVGTEAFF
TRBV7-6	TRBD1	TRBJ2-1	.	TGTGCCAGCAGCGTTCAGGGGGCGGATGAGCAGTTCTTC	CASSVQGADEQFF
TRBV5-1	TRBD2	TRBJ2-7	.	TGCGCCAGCAGCTTGGTGGCTAGCGGGGCAACCTACGAGCAGTACTTC	CASSLVASGATYEQYF